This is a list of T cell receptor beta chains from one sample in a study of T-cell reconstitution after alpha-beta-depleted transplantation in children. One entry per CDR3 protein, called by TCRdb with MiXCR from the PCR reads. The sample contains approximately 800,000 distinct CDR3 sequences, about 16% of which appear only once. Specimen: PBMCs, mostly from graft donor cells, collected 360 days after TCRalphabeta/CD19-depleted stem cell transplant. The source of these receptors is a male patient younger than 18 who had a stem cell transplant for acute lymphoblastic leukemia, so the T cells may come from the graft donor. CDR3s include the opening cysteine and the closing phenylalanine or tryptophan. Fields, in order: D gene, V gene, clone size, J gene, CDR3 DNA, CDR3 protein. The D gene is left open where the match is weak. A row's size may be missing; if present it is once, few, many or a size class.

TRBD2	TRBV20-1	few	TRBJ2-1	TGCAGTGCGACTAGCGGGAGTGTCGGGAATGAGCAGTTCTTC	CSATSGSVGNEQFF
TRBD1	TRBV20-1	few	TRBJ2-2	TGCAGTGCTAGAGGTCTCAGGGGGCGGGACGGGGAGCTGTTTTTT	CSARGLRGRDGELFF
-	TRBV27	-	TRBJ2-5	TGTGCCAGCAGTTTATGGGTCGGGAAATCCCAAGAGACCCAGTACTTC	CASSLWVGKSQETQYF
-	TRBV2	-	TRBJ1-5	TGTGCCAGCGGGGACCGTTATAGCAATCAGCCCCAGCATTTT	CASGDRYSNQPQHF
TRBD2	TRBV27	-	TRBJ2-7	TGTGCCAGCAGTTGGACTAGCGGGAGCTCCCACGAGCAGTACTTC	CASSWTSGSSHEQYF
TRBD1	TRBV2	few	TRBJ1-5	TGTGCCAGCAGTCACGGAAGAGGACAGGGCTCGAATCAGCCCCAGCATTTT	CASSHGRGQGSNQPQHF
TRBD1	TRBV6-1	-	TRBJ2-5	TGTGCCAGCAGTCTGGACAGGTCGAGGGCTGAGACCCAGTACTTC	CASSLDRSRAETQYF
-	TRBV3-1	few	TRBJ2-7	TGTGCCAGCAGCCAACGACTAACCTACGAGCAGTACTTC	CASSQRLTYEQYF
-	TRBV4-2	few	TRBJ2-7	TGTGCCAGCTCTCTCGCCGGGAAAACCTACGAGCAGTACTTC	CASSLAGKTYEQYF
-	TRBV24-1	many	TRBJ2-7	TGTGCCACCAGTGGAGAAGGCCCCAGGGGTGTGTACGAGCAGTACTTC	CATSGEGPRGVYEQYF
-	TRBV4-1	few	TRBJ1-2	TGCGCCAGCAGCCAAGATGGGGGGTTCATCTATGGCTACACCTTC	CASSQDGGFIYGYTF
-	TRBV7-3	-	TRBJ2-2	TGTGCCAGCAGCTCCTCGGGGCGCCCGAACACCGGGGAGCTGTTTTTT	CASSSSGRPNTGELFF